The sample holds many counts of the clone carrying this T cell receptor beta chain. The antigen is not known. TCRdb re-analysed the reads in MiXCR, keeping a single row per CDR3 protein. This sample carries some 400,000 distinct CDR3 sequences, around 18% of them seen once, and the ten largest clones take under 9%. This record belongs to a study of T cell repertoires in cytomegalovirus infection. Points from the study as a whole: Clonotype analysis showed dominance of the ex vivo response by HLA-C-restricted CMV-specific TCR beta clonotypes.

CDR1 and CDR2 (germline): SNHLY, FYNNEI. V was cut by 4 bases and J by 4 bases, with 18 bases left in between. There are 16 residues in the CDR3. The chain employs TRBV2 and TRBJ2-3; D could derive from TRBD1 or TRBD2 (5 bases each). This clonotype was sampled from a human donor in good health (CMV status not recorded). Some clones in this sample may be carry-over from other donors' samples. The material sequenced was PBMCs. The CDR3 DNA reads TGTGCCAGCAGTGCCTCCGGGACCTGGGGAGCAGATACGCAGTATTTT. Encoded protein: CASSASGTWGADTQYF.